Below, one TCR beta chain is given with its context. Its antigen is not identified. The CDR3 covers 11 residues. The V and J ends lost 2 bases and 1 base respectively, with 1 base between them. In germline, CDR1 is SGHNT, CDR2 YYREEE (reference sequence). Only in-frame clones appear in the TCRdb table, and some are missing; sequencing was by immunoSEQ multiplex PCR. The sample carries about 93,000 clones, around 90% recorded once. All trial patients relapsed after autologous stem cell transplantation. The data originate from a study of PD-1 blockade in classical Hodgkin lymphoma. Study observations and caveats: A significant rise in TCR diversity was seen by C4D1 for CD4+ cells but not for CD8+ cells.

V gene TRBV5-4 combines with J gene TRBJ2-7; D remains ambiguous. This receptor was obtained from a human donor with classical Hodgkin lymphoma. The sample in question was peripheral blood mononuclear cells (PBMCs), obtained before the second cycle of nivolumab. The CDR3 DNA reads as TGTGCCAGCAGCTTTTCCTACGAGCAGTACTTC. It codes for CASSFSYEQYF.